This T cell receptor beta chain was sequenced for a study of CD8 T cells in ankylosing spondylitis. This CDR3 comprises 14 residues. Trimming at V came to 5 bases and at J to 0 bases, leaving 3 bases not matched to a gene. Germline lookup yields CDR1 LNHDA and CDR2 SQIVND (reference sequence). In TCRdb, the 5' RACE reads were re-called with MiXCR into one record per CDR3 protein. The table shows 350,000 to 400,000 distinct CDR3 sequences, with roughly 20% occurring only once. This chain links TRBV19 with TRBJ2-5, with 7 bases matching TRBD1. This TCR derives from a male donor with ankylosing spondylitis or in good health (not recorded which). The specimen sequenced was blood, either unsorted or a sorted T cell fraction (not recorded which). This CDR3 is CASSRDSYQETQYF. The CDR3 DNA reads TGTGCCAGTAGTCGGGACAGCTACCAAGAGACCCAGTACTTC.